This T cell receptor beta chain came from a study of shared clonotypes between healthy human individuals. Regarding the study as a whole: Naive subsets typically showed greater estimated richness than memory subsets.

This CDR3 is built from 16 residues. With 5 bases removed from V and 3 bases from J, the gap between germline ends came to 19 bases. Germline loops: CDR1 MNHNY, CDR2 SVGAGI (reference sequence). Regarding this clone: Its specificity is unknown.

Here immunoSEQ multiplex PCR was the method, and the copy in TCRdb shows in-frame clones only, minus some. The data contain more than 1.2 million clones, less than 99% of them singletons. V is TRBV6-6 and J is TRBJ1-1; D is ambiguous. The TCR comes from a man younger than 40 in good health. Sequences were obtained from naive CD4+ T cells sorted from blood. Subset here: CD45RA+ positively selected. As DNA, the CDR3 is TGTGCCAGCAGTGCTACCGGTGGGTTAAGCCACACTGAAGCTTTCTTT. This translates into CASSATGGLSHTEAFF.